This is a list of T cell receptor beta chains from one sample in a study of control samples from healthy donors and cancer patients. Only in-frame clones appear in the TCRdb table, and some are missing; sequencing was by immunoSEQ multiplex PCR. The table includes 25,000 to 35,000 clones, 91% detected once. Source material: PBMCs. The origin of the receptors is a man aged 45-60 years with lung cancer. Each CDR3 is given with its conserved first and last residue. D genes are given only for firm matches. Clone size is shown for a subset of rows, as once, few, many or a class of expanded clone.

v_gene	d_gene	abundance	j_gene	CDR3nt	CDR3aa
TRBV7-9	NA	NA	TRBJ2-1	TGTGCCAGCAGCTCCTTAAGCAGATCCTACAATGAGCAGTTCTTC	CASSSLSRSYNEQFF
TRBV5-1	TRBD1	once	TRBJ2-7	TGCGCCAGCAGCTCCGGGACAGGGGGCATCTACGAGCAGTACTTC	CASSSGTGGIYEQYF
TRBV3-1/TRBV3-2	TRBD1	NA	TRBJ1-3	TGTGCCAGCACCAACAACAGGGGGCTCTCCGGAAACACCATATATTTT	CASTNNRGLSGNTIYF
TRBV5-8	NA	NA	TRBJ1-1	TGTGCCAGCAGTAAAACTGGAGGGGGAAACACTGAAGCTTTCTTT	CASSKTGGGNTEAFF
TRBV4-3	NA	few	TRBJ2-3	TGCGCCAGCAGCCAAGAAGGGGGGACGACGCAGTATTTT	CASSQEGGTTQYF
TRBV7-9	TRBD1	NA	TRBJ1-2	TGTGCCAGCAGCTTACCCCGGGACAGGGGTATGGACTATGGCTACACCTTC	CASSLPRDRGMDYGYTF
TRBV5-1	NA	NA	TRBJ2-1	TGCGCCAGCAGTCCTGACTCAACCTTATACAATGAGCAGTTCTTC	CASSPDSTLYNEQFF
TRBV11-2	NA	NA	TRBJ2-2	TGTGCCAGCAGCATAGCGTCCGGGGAGCTGTTTTTT	CASSIASGELFF
TRBV7-2	NA	NA	TRBJ2-7	TGTGCCAGCAGCAGCCGGTGGGGGCAGCTCTACGAGCAGTACTTC	CASSSRWGQLYEQYF
TRBV2	NA	NA	TRBJ1-6	TGTGCCAGCCTCGGGGGAGGCTCGGATTCACCCCTCCACTTT	CASLGGGSDSPLHF
TRBV9	TRBD2	NA	TRBJ2-1	TGTGCCAGCAGCGTAGTTCTTTCGGGGGGATCCTACAATGAGCAGTTCTTC	CASSVVLSGGSYNEQFF
TRBV9	NA	once	TRBJ2-2	TGTGCCAGCACCCTCCGGTCTAGTTTGGGGGACACCGGGGAGCTGTTTTTT	CASTLRSSLGDTGELFF
TRBV6-4	TRBD2	NA	TRBJ2-1	TGTGCCAGCAGTGCGCTAGCGGGGGGGGCTGAGCAGTTCTTC	CASSALAGGAEQFF
TRBV27	NA	NA	TRBJ2-1	TGTGCCAGCAGGCCCTACCGGACAGAAAACAATGAGCAGTTCTTC	CASRPYRTENNEQFF
TRBV14	NA	NA	TRBJ1-2	TGTGCCAGCAGCCAGCAGCGGGGCTTCTATGGCTACACCTTC	CASSQQRGFYGYTF
TRBV10-3	NA	NA	TRBJ1-1	TGTGCCATCAGTGATTCGGCAGGGAACACTGAAGCTTTCTTT	CAISDSAGNTEAFF
TRBV5-4	TRBD1	few	TRBJ1-2	TGTGCCAGCAGCTTGAACAGGGGGCGCTTAGGCTATGGCTACACCTTC	CASSLNRGRLGYGYTF
TRBV5-1	NA	NA	TRBJ1-4	TGCGCCAGCAGACCGTCTCAGCAGCCGAATGAAAAACTGTTTTTT	CASRPSQQPNEKLFF
TRBV5-1	NA	NA	TRBJ2-1	TGCGCCAGCAGCTTGGATGGGGGACGGGACAATGAGCAGTTCTTC	CASSLDGGRDNEQFF
TRBV6-6	NA	NA	TRBJ2-4	TGTGCCAGCAGCACAGAGGGGGATATTCAGTACTTC	CASSTEGDIQYF
TRBV3-1/TRBV3-2	TRBD1	NA	TRBJ2-7	TGTGCCAGCAGCCTAGGAACAGTGGGACAGGATAACTACGAGCAGTACTTC	CASSLGTVGQDNYEQYF
TRBV5-1	TRBD1	NA	TRBJ1-3	TGCGCCAGCAGCTTGGATGCCGGGACAGGGGTTGGAAACACCATATATTTT	CASSLDAGTGVGNTIYF
TRBV7-2	NA	NA	TRBJ1-3	TGTGCCAGCAGCTTAAGACAGGCTGGAAACACCATATATTTT	CASSLRQAGNTIYF
TRBV4-3	NA	NA	TRBJ1-1	TGCGCCAGCAGCCAAGATTCGGGGGATACGAACACTGAAGCTTTCTTT	CASSQDSGDTNTEAFF
TRBV2	NA	NA	TRBJ2-1	TGTGCCAGCGGGGGGACAGCCCATGTCTTC	CASGGTAHVF
TRBV9	TRBD2	NA	TRBJ2-1	TGTGCCAGCAGCGTAGAGGTACTAGCGGCCTACTACAATGAGCAGTTCTTC	CASSVEVLAAYYNEQFF
TRBV28	TRBD1	NA	TRBJ1-4	TGTGCCAGCAGTGCCGTACAGGGGGCGCTTGAAAAACTGTTTTTT	CASSAVQGALEKLFF
TRBV6-2/TRBV6-3	NA	NA	TRBJ2-5	TGTGCCAGCAGTATCCAGGAAGAGACCCAGTACTTC	CASSIQEETQYF
TRBV7-9	NA	NA	TRBJ1-1	TGTGCCAGCAGCTTATTGGCAGATAGCACTGAAGCTTTCTTT	CASSLLADSTEAFF